This entry lists 15 T cell receptor beta chains sequenced from one sample in a study of shared clonotypes between healthy human individuals. Data came from immunoSEQ multiplex PCR; TCRdb stores just in-frame clones and leaves some out. This sample carries 2,500,000 or so clones, approximately 94% of them seen once, and the ten largest clones take roughly 0.13%. Sequencing used naive CD4+ T cells sorted from blood. Subset reported: CD45RA+ positively selected. The receptors shown here come from a man between 18 and 29 years old in good health.

This clone has only one observation. This sequence joins TRBV5-1 and TRBJ1-5; D ambiguous. Germline V gene data show CDR1 as SGHRS and CDR2 as YFSETQ. This CDR3 is 13 amino acids long. Deletions cut 1 base from V and 6 bases from J, with 8 bases between. As DNA, the CDR3 is TGCGCCAGCAGCTTGTCCGCGGGTCAGCCCCAGCATTTT. Residues: CASSLSAGQPQHF.

This clone was counted only a few times. The rearrangement uses TRBV19 and TRBJ1-3; D is uncertain. Trimming removed 10 bases at V and 0 bases at J, with 13 bases between. The CDR3 extends over 14 amino acids. Germline assignment: CDR1 LNHDA and CDR2 SQIVND (reference sequence). DNA for the CDR3: TGTGCCACCAGTGACCCCGGCTCTGGAAACACCATATATTTT. Amino acids: CATSDPGSGNTIYF.

V and J are TRBV6-5 and TRBJ2-7, with a tentative D call TRBD2 (5 bases). The CDR3 has 11 amino acids. The V gene's germline CDR1 is MNHEY and CDR2 SVGAGI. Trimming left V 8 bases short and J 12 bases short, with 17 bases between. The CDR3, as DNA: TGTGCCAGCGGACGCGGGCAGACGACGTACTTC. Its protein product is CASGRGQTTYF.

The CDR3 here is CASSLSRSYNSPLHF. DNA for the CDR3: TGTGCCAGCAGCTTATCTCGGTCCTATAATTCACCCCTCCACTTT. The rearrangement uses TRBV11-1 and TRBJ1-6; D remains ambiguous. The CDR3 is 15 amino acids. Trimming removed 2 bases at V and 1 base at J, with 6 bases between. Germline CDR1 is SGHAT and CDR2 is FQDESV (reference sequence).

The chain combines TRBV2 with TRBJ2-5, with 11 positions matching TRBD2. The CDR3 runs 17 residues. The V gene's germline CDR1 is SNHLY and CDR2 FYNNEI. Trimming cost V 7 bases and J 2 bases; bases outside gene matches: 12. The CDR3 spells CASMFQGLAGGQETQYF. The DNA of the CDR3 is TGTGCCAGCATGTTCCAGGGGCTAGCGGGAGGACAAGAGACCCAGTACTTC. Complete variable domain (other parts from reference TRBV2 and TRBJ2-5): EPEVTQTPSHQVTQMGQEVILRCVPISNHLYFYWYRQILGQKVEFLVSFYNNEISEKSEIFDDQFSVERPDGSNFTLKIRSTKLEDSAMYFCASMFQGLAGGQETQYFGPGTRLLVL.

For the CDR3, the DNA is TGTGCCAGCGTTCGGGGGGGCAAAGATGAAAAACTGTTTTTT. It specifies CASVRGGKDEKLFF. The chain couples TRBV6-1 to TRBJ1-4; TRBD1 might be the D (6 bases). Trimming took 8 bases from V and 6 from J, leaving 16 bases between them. From germline, CDR1 is MNHNS and CDR2 SASEGT. The CDR3 totals 14 residues.

The chain links TRBV7-2 to TRBJ2-3, with 8 bases aligning to TRBD1. Germline V gene sequence: CDR1 SGHTA, CDR2 FQGNSA. V shed 5 bases, J shed 3 bases, and the junction held 7 bases outside the gene matches. This CDR3 has 15 amino acids. The DNA for the CDR3 is TGTGCCAGCAGCCCGGGACAGGTCGTGACAGATACGCAGTATTTT. Its translation: CASSPGQVVTDTQYF.

The chain joins TRBV19 to TRBJ1-1; 12 bases line up with TRBD1. From germline, CDR1 is LNHDA and CDR2 SQIVND (reference sequence). V lost 8 bases to trimming and J lost 6 bases; unmatched junction nucleotides: 7. The CDR3 extends over 14 amino acids. CDR3 in DNA: TGTGCCAGTGGGACAGGGGGCTCTGGGTCTGAAGCTTTCTTT. Its translation is CASGTGGSGSEAFF.

J is TRBJ2-1 and V is TRBV14, with D possibly called TRBD1 or TRBD2 (5 bases each). The CDR3 runs to 15 residues. V lost 3 bases to trimming and J lost 14 bases, with 23 bases between them. Germline V gene sequence: CDR1 SGHDN, CDR2 FVKESK. The CDR3 DNA is TGTGCCAGCAGCCAGAGAAATCGGAATGAGAGGGGCAAGTTCTTC. Protein product: CASSQRNRNERGKFF.

The chain carries TRBV7-2 and TRBJ1-1; D is perhaps TRBD1 (6 bases). The germline V and J ends were trimmed by 8 bases and 0 bases, with 16 bases remaining between them. The CDR3 sequence is 15 residues long. CDR1 SGHTA and CDR2 FQGNSA come from the germline V gene. This CDR3 is CASQVGGRVNTEAFF. In nucleotides, the CDR3 is TGTGCCAGCCAGGTCGGGGGGCGGGTGAACACTGAAGCTTTCTTT.

The chain couples TRBV20-1 to TRBJ2-7; D is possibly TRBD2 (5 bases). Trimming pared 8 bases from V and 5 bases from J, leaving 13 bases between. Germline CDR1 and CDR2: DFQATT and SNEGSKA (reference sequence). This CDR3 is built from 11 residues. The CDR3 region has the DNA TGCAGTTACTCCTCGAGGGACGAGCAGTACTTC. Residues: CSYSSRDEQYF.

The chain couples TRBV18 to TRBJ1-2; no reliable D call. Germline assignment: CDR1 KGHSH and CDR2 LQKENI. The CDR3 extends over 14 amino acids. V shed 3 bases and J shed 5 bases, with 13 bases lying between them. The CDR3 DNA reads as TGTGCCAGCTCACCGTTAGAAATCTCATATGGCTACACCTTC. Its translation is CASSPLEISYGYTF.

This chain's CDR3 is CASSLAWQGRDTQYF. The CDR3 bases are TGCGCCAGCAGCTTGGCCTGGCAGGGGAGGGATACGCAGTATTTT. The chain has TRBV5-1 and TRBJ2-3; D could derive from TRBD1 or TRBD2 (6 bases each). Trimming removed 0 bases at V and 6 bases at J, with 14 bases between. Germline assignment: CDR1 SGHRS and CDR2 YFSETQ. CDR3 length equals 15 residues.

V usage is TRBV5-5 and J usage is TRBJ1-4; D unresolved. V lost 8 bases and J 6 bases, leaving 20 bases between the germline ends. CDR1 and CDR2 (germline): SGHKS, YYEKEE (reference sequence). The CDR3 has 15 residues. The CDR3 loop reads CASVPSDDADEKLFF. DNA of the CDR3: TGTGCCAGTGTACCCTCGGACGATGCAGATGAAAAACTGTTTTTT.

The V and J genes are TRBV2 and TRBJ1-1; no reliable D call. The CDR3 is 14 amino acids. V lost 3 bases and J lost 1, with 9 bases in between. Germline CDR1 SNHLY, CDR2 FYNNEI. The CDR3 nucleotides read TGTGCCAGCAGTGAGTTGAGACAGAACACTGAAGCTTTCTTT. As protein: CASSELRQNTEAFF.